A selection of T cell receptor beta chains follows, all from one sample in a study of Tregs in tolerant kidney transplant recipients. The table came from immunoSEQ multiplex PCR; TCRdb's copy has only in-frame clones and leaves some out. The sample includes tens of thousands of clones, less than 90% of them seen just once. The sequencing used CD4+ T cells from blood, collected before the transplant. Source of these receptors: a human donor who received a combined kidney and bone marrow transplant. CDR3s leave out the opening cysteine and the closing phenylalanine or tryptophan. Some rows have no size entry. The others give once, few or many, or a class for an expanded clone.

V gene: TRBV7-2; clone size: .; CDR3 protein: ASSYGTSDHNEQF
V gene: TRBV27; clone size: .; CDR3 protein: ASSSREGPYEQY
V gene: TRBV7-2; clone size: .; CDR3 protein: ASSSYTDSGNTIY
V gene: TRBV2; clone size: .; CDR3 protein: ASSDGPGDQPQH
V gene: TRBV28; clone size: few; CDR3 protein: ASSPIATVGTGELF
V gene: TRBV5-1; clone size: once; CDR3 protein: ASSSSGTNTGELF
V gene: TRBV2; clone size: .; CDR3 protein: ASSWDRSNEQF
V gene: TRBV6-5; clone size: .; CDR3 protein: ASSRTTGYNEQF
V gene: TRBV27; clone size: .; CDR3 protein: ASSTGTSGGYNEQF
V gene: TRBV7-6; clone size: .; CDR3 protein: ASSPVRKETQY
V gene: TRBV11-3; clone size: .; CDR3 protein: ASSLAGEYEQY
V gene: TRBV28; clone size: .; CDR3 protein: ASRLTGGINQPQH
V gene: TRBV6-1; clone size: .; CDR3 protein: ATFTWDRETQY
V gene: TRBV30; clone size: few; CDR3 protein: AWSATGNQPQH
V gene: TRBV5-6; clone size: .; CDR3 protein: ASSRDSFSQDTQY
V gene: TRBV2; clone size: .; CDR3 protein: ASSENSQNQPQH
V gene: TRBV5-5; clone size: .; CDR3 protein: ASSLGGVSYEQY
V gene: TRBV27; clone size: .; CDR3 protein: ASSFRGRQTGNEQF
V gene: TRBV9; clone size: .; CDR3 protein: ASSVGSGREGYQNEQF
V gene: TRBV9; clone size: .; CDR3 protein: ASSVGQIYTDTQY
V gene: TRBV27; clone size: once; CDR3 protein: ASSQNLAGGSEQF
V gene: TRBV7-8; clone size: .; CDR3 protein: ASSSSGLVGLDTQY
V gene: TRBV27; clone size: .; CDR3 protein: ASSLEQGSSGANVLT
V gene: TRBV10-3; clone size: .; CDR3 protein: AIGGSRNTEAF
V gene: TRBV30; clone size: .; CDR3 protein: AWSVLGTSNQPQH
V gene: TRBV10-3; clone size: .; CDR3 protein: AISELASGRTYEQY
V gene: TRBV28; clone size: once; CDR3 protein: ASSLIAGVTDTQY
V gene: TRBV10-3; clone size: .; CDR3 protein: AIRQGANTEAF
V gene: TRBV16; clone size: once; CDR3 protein: ASSQSGGRTDTQY
V gene: TRBV5-4; clone size: .; CDR3 protein: ATGQGVYEQY
V gene: TRBV5-5; clone size: .; CDR3 protein: ASSLVVGDRNQPQH
V gene: TRBV27; clone size: .; CDR3 protein: ASSLSRDRTYEQY
V gene: TRBV5-4; clone size: .; CDR3 protein: ASSLQGMAEAF
V gene: TRBV2; clone size: .; CDR3 protein: ASSDRRSTNEQF